This TCR beta chain emerged from a study of T-cell reconstitution after alpha-beta-depleted transplantation in children. Construction of the TCRbeta library involved unique molecular identifiers. TCRdb passed the PCR reads through MiXCR, listing each CDR3 protein once. The sample carries about 360,000 distinct CDR3 sequences, about an eighth recorded once. Germline CDR1 LGHDT, CDR2 YNNKEL (reference sequence). V shed 4 bases and J 0 bases; nucleotides not matched to a gene: 14. The CDR3 loop spans 19 amino acids. The clonotype originates from a human donor who donated a stem cell graft to a child with Fanconi anemia. The chain employs TRBV3-1 and TRBJ2-4; TRBD1 aligns across 8 bases. The source was PBMCs, collected from the stem cell graft. The CDR3 DNA sequence: TGTGCCAGCAGCCCAAAATCAGGGACAGGTGATCTAGCCAAAAACATTCAGTACTTC. Protein product: CASSPKSGTGDLAKNIQYF.